A single T cell receptor beta chain is shown here with its context. Its cognate antigen has yet to be identified. Base qualities are not recorded, but no much larger clone differs from it by a single base. The cohort comprised 666 healthy bone marrow donors. At the time of sampling, all cohort members were nominally healthy, though unrecorded immune exposures were likely present. The donor was CMV seronegative and was included in the group of over 300 seronegative cohort members. A peripheral blood sample was provided by each donor, and peripheral blood mononuclear cells were used for TCR beta sequencing. The Qiagen DNeasy Blood Extraction Kit was used to extract genomic DNA from the blood cell samples. The library was obtained by the immunoSEQ multiplex PCR assay. A mixture of 60 forward primers for TCR Vbeta segments and 13 reverse primers for TCR Jbeta segments was used in the multiplex PCR. The CDR3 region of rearranged TCR beta genes was amplified from genomic DNA by a multiplex PCR assay. On the Illumina HiSeq System, the amplified TCR beta libraries were sequenced as 87-base-pair reads. The source study handled its data this way. In a later analysis, tens of millions of unique TCR beta chains were counted across the roughly 670 repertoires, and roughly 10 million of these chains were shared by at least two donors. Raw reads were error-corrected and collapsed into unique sequences by a nearest-neighbor algorithm in which closely related sequences were merged to remove PCR and sequencing errors. Alignment of CDR3 sequences to IMGT reference sequences was used to assign V, D and J gene segments. For a sequence to be retained, a match of at least six nucleotides was required to both a V gene segment and a J gene segment. Rearrangements were classified as productive when the CDR3 lacked stop codons and remained in frame with V and J, and all other rearrangements were classified as non-productive. CDR3 was defined according to IMGT convention as the region running from the second conserved V-encoded cysteine to the conserved J-encoded phenylalanine. The earlier analysis of some 550 of the donors excluded any sequence lacking an unambiguous match to a single V gene segment. An earlier analysis of several hundred of the donors called V segments functional above 56.7% productive rearrangements and segregating when the between-donor standard deviation exceeded 5%. A statistical classification framework was developed to diagnose cytomegalovirus status using the catalog of TCR beta chain sequences. A later analysis assigned V and J genes by comparing TCR nucleotide sequences with IMGT/GENE-DB human TR gene sequences. Using the TCRdist pipeline, a later analysis assigned CDR3 sequences along with most-parsimonious VDJ recombination scenarios. In a later analysis, every TCR beta chain was defined by the combination of its CDR3 amino acid sequence and its V-gene family, and reads without a unique V-gene family were dropped. As a way to deal with suspected cross-contamination and a sequencing artifact, a later analysis dropped 500 to 700 nucleotide sequences that were highly shared and had low generation probability. A later analysis calculated a clonal expansion index for each public chain from normalized within-repertoire ranks of inferred template counts. Generation probabilities in a later analysis came from a VDJ recombination model fitted to out-of-frame rearrangements, and those results were checked against IGoR. In a later analysis, hypergeometric tests were used to score TCR-TCR, TCR-HLA and TCR-CMV co-occurrence, with a repertoire-size bias correction applied to TCR pairs. In a later analysis, false discovery rates were estimated by permuting HLA or CMV assignments 20 times. A later analysis grouped co-occurring TCRs with DBSCAN, adding TCRdist sequence similarity when clustering within HLA-allele-positive subsets. For co-occurrence clustering, repertoires with fewer than 30,000 or more than 120,000 public chains were excluded, along with roughly 5 repertoires with anomalous nucleotide sharing. TCRdb took over this immuneACCESS table, retaining in-frame rearrangements with V and J assigned. Such tables are incomplete; in checked studies, under half of the missing clones stem from an unresolved V gene, and the remainder is unexplained. Clone size and V and J calls were adopted from that table, with D and trimming inferred from the DNA. This sample comprises around 68,000 clones, 85% of them detected only once. The top ten clonotypes cover about 10% of the sample.

The data were obtained in a study of cytomegalovirus exposure and HLA in healthy donors (dated by TCRdb to about 2017). For context, the study as a whole: An earlier analysis of 587 of the donors reported more than 250 Gb of sequence data and 117 million unique TCR beta sequences from about 179 million T cells. Approximately 310 gigabases of sequencing data and approximately 84 million unique TCR sequences were included in an early release covering about 620 HLA-typed donors. Among the roughly 390 genotyped donors, more than 70% belonged to the genetic ancestry cluster associated with self-reported Caucasian donors. The study was designed to test whether signatures of past pathogen exposure could be identified by cataloging public T cell receptors. The study profiled the T cell repertoires of under 850 subjects by immunosequencing and related them to cytomegalovirus serostatus. A separate validation cohort of 100 to 150 different subjects was used in addition to the roughly 620-subject first cohort. The study combined high-throughput TCR immunosequencing, statistical association of individual TCRs with disease status, and machine learning to predict cytomegalovirus infection status. In a later analysis, previously published TCR beta repertoires from 666 donors were re-analyzed and high-resolution HLA genotyping was added so that TCR occurrence patterns could be studied. Rather than drawing on any new phenotypic data, the later analysis identified candidate immune exposures from TCR beta sequences and the way those sequences occurred across donors. An earlier analysis of 500 to 650 of the donors applied high-throughput TCR beta sequencing to assess whether each TCR beta V gene segment acted as functional or pseudogenic. Donor age, sex, ethnicity and CMV serostatus were compiled alongside the repertoire data. Genome-wide SNP genotypes for about 60% of the roughly 670 donors were used in a later genetic analysis, which treated that subset as a discovery cohort. All discovery cohort repertoires had been generated on a single sequencing platform. Both class I and class II loci were covered by HLA typing, at four-digit resolution. Typing coverage varied by locus: roughly 629-640 donors for A, B, C, DRB1 and DQB1; about 520 for DQA1; 606 for DPA1; around 490 for DPB1. Because of strong linkage in the cohort, roughly five DR-DQ haplotypes were treated as single units for association and clustering. Among around 400 genotyped donors of the cohort, an average of roughly 240,000 unique TCR beta nucleotide sequences were sequenced per donor, roughly a sixth of them non-productive. Study-wide conclusions, independent of this receptor: In a later genetic analysis, fewer N-insertions in productive TCRs were reported among donors in an Asian-associated ancestry cluster than the approximately 710-donor mean. Across donors, most TCR sequences were observed very rarely, whereas some public TCRs were present in many individuals. The sequencing pipeline was judged likely to have produced a cluster of highly shared sequence variants as a technical artifact. In a later analysis, HLA-associated TCR beta chains showed more clonal expansion and lower generation probabilities than non-associated chains that were equally common. The 87-base-pair reads could not distinguish some IMGT-functional V segments, including TRBV6-2 and TRBV6-3, so those segments were excluded. Presence/absence analyses assumed roughly uniform sequencing depth across donors, an assumption that may not hold. In a later analysis, 15,000 to 20,000 TCR beta sequences were associated with specific HLA alleles at a false discovery rate of 0.05. A further reported finding was that TCR beta sequences accurately predicted the HLA-A and HLA-B alleles for most subjects in the first cohort. In a later genetic analysis, a missense DCLRE1C variant was associated with V-gene and J-gene trimming of TCR beta chains, and the association was replicated in an independent cohort. According to the authors, the approach could potentially be generalized to other disease states and immunological phenotypes. According to a later analysis, most CMV-associated TCR beta chains appeared to be HLA-restricted, and the HLA associations seemed to be driven largely by CMV exposure. A later analysis reported that several top co-occurrence clusters appeared linked to parvovirus B19, influenza, CMV and Epstein-Barr virus. The cohort was sequenced for TCR beta chains only, and without alpha or paired-chain data the features that could be detected were limited. Linkage disequilibrium might explain the correlated functional status among segregating V segments, but an unknown experimental factor could not be ruled out. Immune exposure information for the cohort was limited to CMV serostatus. HLA typing was unavailable for some donors at each locus, so association tests used only the typed subset. An earlier analysis of roughly 570 of the donors showed that most TCR beta V segments appeared in productive rearrangements either about 90% or about 30% of the time, which broadly matched IMGT annotations. In the study, some 160 TCR beta chains were listed as associated with cytomegalovirus. The classifier was reported to diagnose cytomegalovirus status with high specificity and sensitivity in both the original cohort and the validation cohort. In vitro tests confirmed that a few of the cytomegalovirus-associated TCR beta chains recognize cytomegalovirus antigens. The earlier analysis of nearly 600 of the donors excluded roughly 17 rarely observed V segments, including chromosome 9 orphons, because counts were too low. A later analysis found that TCR association rates varied across HLA loci, with DRB1 alleles showing the most associated TCRs and HLA-C alleles the fewest. When HLA alleles, especially DR and DQ, strongly co-occurred, TCR associations were difficult to assign to individual alleles.

The CDR3 goes from the cysteine to the phenylalanine over 16 residues. This entry keeps only the CDR3 DNA: 48 bases, framed from base 1. As encoded in the germline V gene, CDR1 is MRHNA while CDR2 is SNTAGT. V loses 5 bases of germline sequence and J loses 3 bases, and the interval between the two ends is 19 bases. This TCR was recovered from a female donor in good health and CMV-seronegative. The sequencing input was PBMCs. The V and J genes are TRBV6-4 and TRBJ1-2, with the D gene not confidently named. The CDR3 has the sequence CASSPVSGNPDYGYTF. Here is the DNA: TGTGCCAGCAGTCCGGTCTCCGGGAATCCGGACTATGGCTACACCTTC.